The rows below give T cell receptor beta chains drawn from one sample of a study of blood T cell repertoires in COVID-19. TCRdb's table, derived via immunoSEQ multiplex PCR, lists solely in-frame clones and lacks some. Of about 160,000 clones in the sample, just over 85% were seen once. Specimen: peripheral blood. The receptors derive from a man in his sixties or seventies with acute or convalescent COVID-19. The CDR3 runs from the conserved cysteine through the conserved F or W. Each record gives: J gene, clone size, D gene, V gene, CDR3 DNA, CDR3 protein. The D gene is left open where the match is weak. Where a row states a size, it is once, few, many or the class of an expanded clone; other rows omit it.

>TRBJ2-2|.|.|TRBV7-2
TGTGCCAGCAGCTTAGTACTAGACGGGGAGCTGTTTTTT
CASSLVLDGELFF
>TRBJ2-7|.|TRBD1|TRBV19
TGTGCCAGTAGCATCGGACAGGGCGGAAACTACGAGCAGTACTTC
CASSIGQGGNYEQYF
>TRBJ2-1|.|TRBD2|TRBV19
TGTGCCAGTAGTATAACGGGAGGGCCCTACAATGAGCAGTTCTTC
CASSITGGPYNEQFF
>TRBJ2-2|few|TRBD2|TRBV7-9
TGTGCCAGCAGCTTTGGACTAGCGGTTACCGGGGAGCTGTTTTTT
CASSFGLAVTGELFF
>TRBJ2-1|.|TRBD2|TRBV6-2/TRBV6-3
TGTGCCAGCAGTTACCCGTCTAGCGGGAGGTTTAGATCCTACAATGAGCAGTTCTTC
CASSYPSSGRFRSYNEQFF
>TRBJ1-3|.|.|TRBV2
TGTGCCAGCCGGGATGACGGAAACACCATATATTTT
CASRDDGNTIYF
>TRBJ1-4|many|.|TRBV30
TGTGCCTGGAGGGTACAGAAAGCTGAAAAACTGTTTTTT
CAWRVQKAEKLFF
>TRBJ2-3|.|TRBD1|TRBV6-5
TGTGCCAGCAGCTACGACAGGGGGCGCCCAGATACGCAGTATTTT
CASSYDRGRPDTQYF
>TRBJ2-7|.|.|TRBV5-1
TGCGCCAGCAGCTTGGCCCCCAGTACCGAGCAGTACTTC
CASSLAPSTEQYF
>TRBJ2-7|.|.|TRBV27
TGTGCCTCAAAGTTTGGGGCGGGATTCTACGAGCAGTACTTC
CASKFGAGFYEQYF
>TRBJ2-1|.|.|TRBV9
TGTGCCAGCAGCGTAAGACTAGACCCCCATGAGCAGTTCTTC
CASSVRLDPHEQFF
>TRBJ2-3|once|TRBD1|TRBV11-2
TGTGCCAGCAGTCGGGACAGGGGGCCCGATACGCAGTATTTT
CASSRDRGPDTQYF
>TRBJ2-7|.|.|TRBV15
TGTGCCACCAGCAGACAGGTCAGCTCCTACGAGCAGTACTTC
CATSRQVSSYEQYF
>TRBJ2-5|once|.|TRBV11-3
TGTGCCAGCAGCGTAGGCTCTACGGAGACCCAGTACTTC
CASSVGSTETQYF
>TRBJ2-3|.|.|TRBV18
TGTGCCAGCTCACCAAAGGGCGGGGACACAGATACGCAGTATTTT
CASSPKGGDTDTQYF
>TRBJ2-2|.|TRBD2|TRBV5-1
TGCGCCAGCAGCTTGGAGGCTAGCGGGAGCTGGTTGAACACCGGGGAGCTGTTTTTT
CASSLEASGSWLNTGELFF
>TRBJ2-7|.|TRBD1|TRBV24-1
TGTGCCACCAGAGGACAGGGCGGCAACGAGCAGTACTTC
CATRGQGGNEQYF
>TRBJ1-1|.|TRBD1|TRBV5-4
TGTGCCAGCAGCTTTGACAGGGTAGGACCTGAAGCTTTCTTT
CASSFDRVGPEAFF
>TRBJ2-1|.|TRBD2|TRBV5-1
TGCGCCAGCAGCTTGGAGTTAGCGGGACCTTACAATGAGCAGTTCTTC
CASSLELAGPYNEQFF
>TRBJ1-2|once|.|TRBV9
TGTGCCAGCACCGAGGCGGGGGTCTATGGCTACACCTTC
CASTEAGVYGYTF
>TRBJ2-7|once|.|TRBV28
TGTGCCAGCAGTCTTCGCGGAGGCTCCTACGAGCAGTACTTC
CASSLRGGSYEQYF
>TRBJ1-1|once|.|TRBV29-1
TGCAGCGTTGCGGCAGGGCGGAACACTGAAGCTTTCTTT
CSVAAGRNTEAFF
>TRBJ1-2|.|.|TRBV7-2
TGTGCCAGCAGCTTAAACAGAGAGGGATATGGCTACACCTTC
CASSLNREGYGYTF
>TRBJ1-2|.|.|TRBV4-3
TGCGCCAGCAGCGCAGACGGGTTTAGAAACTATGGCTACACCTTC
CASSADGFRNYGYTF
>TRBJ1-1|.|TRBD1|TRBV5-1
TGCGCCAGCAGCTTAGGCAGGGGGCGGGGAGCTTTCTTT
CASSLGRGRGAFF
>TRBJ1-6|few|.|TRBV5-1
TGCGCCAGCAGCTACAGAGAAAATTCACCCCTCCACTTT
CASSYRENSPLHF
>TRBJ2-1|.|TRBD2|TRBV6-2/TRBV6-3
TGTGCCAGCAGTTCTAGCGGGAGGTACTACAATGAGCAGTTCTTC
CASSSSGRYYNEQFF
>TRBJ2-1|.|TRBD2|TRBV5-4
TGTGCCAGCAGCTACCGGACTAGCAATGAGCAGTTCTTC
CASSYRTSNEQFF
>TRBJ2-2|.|TRBD2|TRBV4-2
TGTGCCAGCAGCCAAGAAGGAGCGGGATACACCGGGGAGCTGTTTTTT
CASSQEGAGYTGELFF
>TRBJ2-1|.|.|TRBV7-9
TGTGCCAGCAGCTTGACTAGTAGGGTGAATGAGCAGTTCTTC
CASSLTSRVNEQFF
>TRBJ2-3|.|TRBD2|TRBV7-2
TGTGCCAGCAGCTTAGTCAGCGGGGGCACAGATACGCAGTATTTT
CASSLVSGGTDTQYF
>TRBJ2-4|.|.|TRBV11-1
TGTGCCAGCAGCACTCCTACTAATGGAAACATTCAGTACTTC
CASSTPTNGNIQYF
>TRBJ1-5|.|.|TRBV24-1
TGTGCCACCAGCCAGGGTGGCAATCAGCCCCAGCATTTT
CATSQGGNQPQHF
>TRBJ2-1|.|TRBD1|TRBV5-1
TGCGCCAGTGCTCAAATGGACAGGAACAATGAGCAGTTCTTC
CASAQMDRNNEQFF
>TRBJ2-1|.|.|TRBV10-3
TGTGCCATCAGGGGGGGTCTCAATGAGCAGTTCTTC
CAIRGGLNEQFF
>TRBJ1-5|.|.|TRBV28
TGTGCCAGCAGTTCAGTACATCAGCCCCAGCATTTT
CASSSVHQPQHF
>TRBJ2-7|once|TRBD2|TRBV10-3
TGTGCCATCAGTGTCCGGACTAGCGGGAGAACACTTTCCTACGAGCAGTACTTC
CAISVRTSGRTLSYEQYF
>TRBJ2-7|.|TRBD1|TRBV9
TGTGCCAGCAGCCGGGACAGGGACTCCTACGAGCAGTACTTC
CASSRDRDSYEQYF
>TRBJ2-1|.|TRBD2|TRBV7-2
TGTGCCAGCAGTCGGACTAGCGGGAGAATCTCCTACAATGAGCAGTTCTTC
CASSRTSGRISYNEQFF
>TRBJ2-7|.|TRBD1|TRBV7-9
TGTGCCAGCAGCTTAGTAGGGGACAGGTTCTCCTACGAGCAGTACTTC
CASSLVGDRFSYEQYF
>TRBJ1-1|.|.|TRBV6-5
TGTGCCAGCAGTCCAGTCCCTGGCGGTGGGACTGAAGCTTTCTTT
CASSPVPGGGTEAFF
>TRBJ2-1|.|TRBD2|TRBV7-2
TGTGCCAGCAGCCTCGCGATGGGGGGGAAAGGTGATGAGCAGTTCTTC
CASSLAMGGKGDEQFF
>TRBJ2-1|.|TRBD1|TRBV10-3
TGTGCCATCAGTGAGGGGACAGGCTACAATGAGCAGTTCTTC
CAISEGTGYNEQFF
>TRBJ2-3|.|.|TRBV5-1
TGCGCCAGCAGCTTGTTTGCGAGCACAGATACGCAGTATTTT
CASSLFASTDTQYF
>TRBJ2-1|.|.|TRBV2
TGTGCCAGCAGGGACGACTACCCAGGGCAGTTCTTC
CASRDDYPGQFF
>TRBJ2-3|once|.|TRBV4-1
TGCGCCAGCAGCCAAGATTTACACCAAGTGTCCACAGATACGCAGTATTTT
CASSQDLHQVSTDTQYF
>TRBJ2-7|.|.|TRBV19
TGTGCCAGTAGTATGGGCGGTAGCGGAGGCTACGAGCAGTACTTC
CASSMGGSGGYEQYF
>TRBJ2-1|once|TRBD1|TRBV5-6
TGTGCCAGCAGCTTGACGGGACAGGGGGCGCGAGAGTTCTTC
CASSLTGQGAREFF
>TRBJ2-6|.|TRBD2|TRBV28
TGTGCCAGCATGCCTTTAGCGGGAGGGCCGTTGGGGGCCAACGTCCTGACTTTC
CASMPLAGGPLGANVLTF
>TRBJ2-3|.|.|TRBV5-1
TGCGCCAGCAAATTATTAGATACGCAGTATTTT
CASKLLDTQYF
>TRBJ2-3|.|.|TRBV27
TGTGCCAGCTCTCGGGACTCGACTTTTGGCGATACGCAGTATTTT
CASSRDSTFGDTQYF